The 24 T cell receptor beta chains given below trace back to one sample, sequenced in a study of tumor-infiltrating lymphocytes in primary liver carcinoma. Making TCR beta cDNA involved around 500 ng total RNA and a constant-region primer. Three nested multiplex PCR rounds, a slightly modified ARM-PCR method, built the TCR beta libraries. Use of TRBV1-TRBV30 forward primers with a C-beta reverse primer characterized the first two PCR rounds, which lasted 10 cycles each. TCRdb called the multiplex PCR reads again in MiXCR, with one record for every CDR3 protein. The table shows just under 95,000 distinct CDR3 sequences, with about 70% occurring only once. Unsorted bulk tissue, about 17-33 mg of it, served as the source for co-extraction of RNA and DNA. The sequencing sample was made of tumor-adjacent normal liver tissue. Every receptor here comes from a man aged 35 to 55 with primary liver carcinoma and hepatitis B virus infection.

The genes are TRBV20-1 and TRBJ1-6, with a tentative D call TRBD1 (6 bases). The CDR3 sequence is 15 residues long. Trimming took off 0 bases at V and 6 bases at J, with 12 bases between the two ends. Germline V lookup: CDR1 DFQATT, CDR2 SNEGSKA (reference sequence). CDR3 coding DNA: TGCAGTGCTAGAGATGAAAGGGGGATTAATTCACCCCTCCACTTT. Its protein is CSARDERGINSPLHF.

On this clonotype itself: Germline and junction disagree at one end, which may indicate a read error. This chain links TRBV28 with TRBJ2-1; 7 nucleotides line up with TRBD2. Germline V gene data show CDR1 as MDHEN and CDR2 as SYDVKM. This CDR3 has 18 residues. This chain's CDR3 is CANSHTNGLGTPGNEQFF. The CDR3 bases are TGTGCCAACAGTCACACAAATGGACTAGGGACGCCGGGCAATGAGCAGTTCTTC.

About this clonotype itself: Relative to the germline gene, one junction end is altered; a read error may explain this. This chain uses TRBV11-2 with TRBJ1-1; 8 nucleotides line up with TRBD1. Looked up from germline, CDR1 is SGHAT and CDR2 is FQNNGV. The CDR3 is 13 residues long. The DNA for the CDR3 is TGCCAACAGCTTGGACAGGGGAACACTGAAGCTTTCTTT. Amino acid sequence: CQQLGQGNTEAFF.

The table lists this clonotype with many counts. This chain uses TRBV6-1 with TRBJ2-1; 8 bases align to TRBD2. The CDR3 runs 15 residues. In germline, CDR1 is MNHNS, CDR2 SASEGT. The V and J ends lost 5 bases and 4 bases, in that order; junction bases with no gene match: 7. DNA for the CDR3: TGTGCCAGCAGTAAATTGGCTAGCGGGTACAATGAGCAGTTCTTC. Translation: CASSKLASGYNEQFF.

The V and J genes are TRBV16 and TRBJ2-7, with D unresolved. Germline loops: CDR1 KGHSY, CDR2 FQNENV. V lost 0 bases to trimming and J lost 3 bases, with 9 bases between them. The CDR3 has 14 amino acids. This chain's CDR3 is CASSQSNSVYEQYF. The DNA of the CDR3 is TGTGCCAGCAGCCAATCGAACTCCGTCTACGAGCAGTACTTC.

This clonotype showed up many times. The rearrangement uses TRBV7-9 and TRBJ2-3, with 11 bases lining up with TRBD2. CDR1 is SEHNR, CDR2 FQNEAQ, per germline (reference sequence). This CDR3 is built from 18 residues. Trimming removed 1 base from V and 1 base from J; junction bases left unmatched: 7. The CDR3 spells CASSLGSSGRAGTDTQYF. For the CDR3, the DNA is TGTGCCAGCAGCTTAGGCAGTAGCGGGAGGGCCGGCACAGATACGCAGTATTTT.

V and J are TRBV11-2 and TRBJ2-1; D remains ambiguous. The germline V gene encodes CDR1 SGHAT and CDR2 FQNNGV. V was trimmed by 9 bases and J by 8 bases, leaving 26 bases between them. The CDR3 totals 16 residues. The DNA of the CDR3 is TGTGCCAGTAACCCGCGGTTGGGAAAGGGCTTCTATGAGCAGTTCTTC. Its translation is CASNPRLGKGFYEQFF.

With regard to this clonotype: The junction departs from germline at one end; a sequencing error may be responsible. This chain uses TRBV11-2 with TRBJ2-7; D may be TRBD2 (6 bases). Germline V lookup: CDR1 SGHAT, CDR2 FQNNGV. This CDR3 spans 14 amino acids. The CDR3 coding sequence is TGTGTCAGCAACGCACTAGCAGGGTCCTACGAGCAGTACTTC. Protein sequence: CVSNALAGSYEQYF. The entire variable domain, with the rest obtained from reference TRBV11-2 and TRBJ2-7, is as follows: EAGVAQSPRYKIIEKRQSVAFWCNPISGHATLYWYQQILGQGPKLLIQFQNNGVVDDSQLPKDRFSAERLKGVDSTLKIQPAKLEDSAVYLCVSNALAGSYEQYFGPGTRLTVT.

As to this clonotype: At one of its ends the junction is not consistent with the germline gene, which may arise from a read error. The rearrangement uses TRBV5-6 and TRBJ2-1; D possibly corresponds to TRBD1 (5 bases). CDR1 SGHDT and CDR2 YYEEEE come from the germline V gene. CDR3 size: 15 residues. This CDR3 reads CASSLGRQHYNEQIF. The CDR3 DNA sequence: TGTGCCAGCAGCTTGGGGAGACAGCACTACAATGAGCAGATCTTC.

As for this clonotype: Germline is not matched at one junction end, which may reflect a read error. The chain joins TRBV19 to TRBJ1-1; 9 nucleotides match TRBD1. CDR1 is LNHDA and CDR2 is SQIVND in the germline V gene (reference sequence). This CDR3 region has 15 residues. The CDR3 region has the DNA TGTGCCAGTAGTACGATCGGGACAGGGCTCTCTGAAGCTATCTTT. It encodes CASSTIGTGLSEAIF.

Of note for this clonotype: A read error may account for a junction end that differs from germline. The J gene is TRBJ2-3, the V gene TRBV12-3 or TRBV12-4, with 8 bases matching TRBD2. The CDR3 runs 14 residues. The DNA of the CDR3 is TGTGTCAGCAGCCCGGGACTAGTGACAGATACGCAGTATTTT. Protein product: CVSSPGLVTDTQYF.

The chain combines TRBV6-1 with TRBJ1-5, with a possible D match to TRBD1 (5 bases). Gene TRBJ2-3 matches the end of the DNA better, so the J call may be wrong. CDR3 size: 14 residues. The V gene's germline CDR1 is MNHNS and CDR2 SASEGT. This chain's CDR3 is CASAKGISNQPQYF. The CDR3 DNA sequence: TGTGCCAGCGCTAAGGGGATTAGCAATCAGCCCCAGTATTTT.

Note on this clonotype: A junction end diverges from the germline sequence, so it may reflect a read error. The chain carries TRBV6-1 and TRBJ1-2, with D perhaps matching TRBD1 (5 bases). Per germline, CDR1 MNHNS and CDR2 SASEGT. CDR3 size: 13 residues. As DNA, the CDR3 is TGTGCCAGCAATAGGGACGAATACTATGGGTACACCTTC. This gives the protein CASNRDEYYGYTF.

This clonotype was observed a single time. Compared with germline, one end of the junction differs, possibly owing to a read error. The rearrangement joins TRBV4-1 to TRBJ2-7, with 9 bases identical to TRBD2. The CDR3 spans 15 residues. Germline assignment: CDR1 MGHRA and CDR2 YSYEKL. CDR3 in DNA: TGCGCCAGCAGCCAAGATCACAGCGGGAGGAACGAGCAGTGCTTC. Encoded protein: CASSQDHSGRNEQCF.

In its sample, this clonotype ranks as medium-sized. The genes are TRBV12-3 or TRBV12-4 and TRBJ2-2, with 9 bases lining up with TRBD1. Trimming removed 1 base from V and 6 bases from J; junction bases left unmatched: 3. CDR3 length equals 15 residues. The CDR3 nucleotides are TGTGCCAGCAGTTTAGGGGACAGGGTGTCCGGGGAGCTGTTTTTT. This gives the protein CASSLGDRVSGELFF.

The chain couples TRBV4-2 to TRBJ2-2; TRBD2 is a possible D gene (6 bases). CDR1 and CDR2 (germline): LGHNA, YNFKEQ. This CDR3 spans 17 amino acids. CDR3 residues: CTSSPEGLAKDTGELFF. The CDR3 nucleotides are TGTACTAGCAGCCCCGAGGGTTTAGCGAAAGACACCGGGGAGCTGTTTTTT.

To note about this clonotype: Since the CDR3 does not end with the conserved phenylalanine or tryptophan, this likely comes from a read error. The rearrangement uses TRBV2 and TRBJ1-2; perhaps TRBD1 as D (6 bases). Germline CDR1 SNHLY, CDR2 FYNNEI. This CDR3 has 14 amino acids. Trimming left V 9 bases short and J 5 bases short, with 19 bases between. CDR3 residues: CASRGTGMLYGYTI. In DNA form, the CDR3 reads TGTGCCAGTAGGGGGACGGGGATGCTGTATGGCTACACCATC.

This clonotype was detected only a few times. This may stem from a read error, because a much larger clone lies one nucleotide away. The CDR3 here is CSVGGPADNEQFF. The CDR3 coding sequence is TGCAGCGTTGGGGGACCAGCGGACAATGAGCAGTTCTTC. The chain employs TRBV29-1 and TRBJ2-1, with D perhaps TRBD1 or TRBD2 (5 bases each). Germline V gene data show CDR1 as SQVTM and CDR2 as ANQGSEA. The CDR3 is 13 residues long. V was clipped by 4 bases and J by 5 bases, with 12 bases between them.

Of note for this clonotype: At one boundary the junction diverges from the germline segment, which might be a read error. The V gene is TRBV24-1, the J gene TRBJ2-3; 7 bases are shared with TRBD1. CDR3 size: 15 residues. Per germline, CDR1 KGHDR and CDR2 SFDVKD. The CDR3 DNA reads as TGTGCCACCTGTGACCACAGGGGCTCCACAGATACGCAGTATTTT. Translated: CATCDHRGSTDTQYF.

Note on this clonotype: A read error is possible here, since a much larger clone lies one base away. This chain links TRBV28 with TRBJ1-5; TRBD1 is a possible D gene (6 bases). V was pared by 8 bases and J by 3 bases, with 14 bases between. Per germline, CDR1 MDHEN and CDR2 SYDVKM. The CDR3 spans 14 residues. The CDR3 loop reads CASGSEGDNQPQHF. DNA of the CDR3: TGTGCCAGCGGTTCCGAGGGGGACAATCAGCCCCAGCATTTT.

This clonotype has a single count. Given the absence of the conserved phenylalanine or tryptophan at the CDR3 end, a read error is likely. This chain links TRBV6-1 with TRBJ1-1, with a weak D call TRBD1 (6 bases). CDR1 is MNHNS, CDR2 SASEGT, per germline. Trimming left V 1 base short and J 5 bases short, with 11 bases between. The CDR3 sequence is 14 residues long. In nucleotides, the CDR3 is TGTGCCAGCAGTGAAGGTGACAGGTGGACTGAAGCTTTCGTT. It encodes CASSEGDRWTEAFV.

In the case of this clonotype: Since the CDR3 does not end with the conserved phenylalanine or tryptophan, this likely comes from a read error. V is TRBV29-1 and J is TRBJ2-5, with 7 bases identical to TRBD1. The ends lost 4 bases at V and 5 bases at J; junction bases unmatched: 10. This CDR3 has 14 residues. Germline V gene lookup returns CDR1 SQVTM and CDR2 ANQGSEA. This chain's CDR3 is CSVAGQELRETQYI. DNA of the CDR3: TGCAGCGTTGCAGGACAGGAACTCAGGGAGACCCAGTACATC.

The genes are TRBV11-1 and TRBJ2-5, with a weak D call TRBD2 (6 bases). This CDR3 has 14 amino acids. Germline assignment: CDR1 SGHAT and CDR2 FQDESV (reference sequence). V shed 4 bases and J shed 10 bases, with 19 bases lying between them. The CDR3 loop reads CASSCRGGAQIQYF. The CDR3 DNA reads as TGTGCCAGCAGCTGCCGCGGCGGGGCGCAGATCCAGTACTTC. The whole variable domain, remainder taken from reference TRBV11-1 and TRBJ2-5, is EAEVAQSPRYKITEKSQAVAFWCDPISGHATLYWYRQILGQGPELLVQFQDESVVDDSQLPKDRFSAERLKGVDSTLKIQPAELGDSAMYLCASSCRGGAQIQYFGPGTRLLVL.

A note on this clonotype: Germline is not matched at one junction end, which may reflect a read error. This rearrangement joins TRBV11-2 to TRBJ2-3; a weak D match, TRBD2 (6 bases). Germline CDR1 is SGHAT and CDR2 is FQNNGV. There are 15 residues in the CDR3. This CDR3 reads CASSFSTGSPDTQYF. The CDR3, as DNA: TGTGCCAGCAGCTTCTCTACCGGGAGCCCAGATACGCAGTATTTC.